This T cell receptor gamma chain originates from a study of intestinal T cells in coeliac disease. About the research overall: Controls in the TRG cohort averaged approximately 55 years, coeliac patients roughly 15.

The V gene end was trimmed by 9 bases and the J gene end by 5 bases; junction bases not matched to a gene: 19. Germline CDR1 is GITISATS and CDR2 is ISYDGTV (reference sequence). The CDR3 is made up of 15 amino acids. Concerning this clone: Its antigen is unidentified.

Ten formalin-fixed paraffin-embedded scrolls, each 5 µm thick, supplied each case's genomic DNA. TRG repertoires were amplified with LymphoTrack primers from 150 to 250 ng of biopsy DNA. TCRdb applied CATT to the multiplex PCR reads for clone calling. The sample consists of about 660 gamma-chain clones, 40% to 55% of them appearing once. Study-wide points: PCR duplicates were indistinguishable from repeated CDR3 amino acid sequences. Degraded FFPE DNA template probably caused partial TCR sequence loss per sample. All 22 biopsies were correctly classified by TRD kmer clustering.

This chain uses TRGV9 with TRGJ1 or TRGJ2. This receptor was identified in a human donor with celiac disease. The sequenced material came from a duodenal biopsy. The CDR3 region has the DNA TGTGCCTTGGTGGGAGACCACGGGGGGCATTATAAGAAACTCTTT. Amino acids: CALVGDHGGHYKKLF.